Detailed here is one T cell receptor beta chain. Germline V gene data show CDR1 as SGHAT and CDR2 as FQDESV (reference sequence). The CDR3 has 14 amino acids. Trimming left V 7 bases short and J 0 bases short, with 12 bases between. This sample stems from a study of OX40 agonist ivuxolimab in advanced cancers. About the research overall: Patients with prior anti-PD-1, anti-PD-L1 or anti-CTLA-4 therapy were eligible; 35% to 45% had some.

The table came from immunoSEQ multiplex PCR; TCRdb's copy has only in-frame clones and leaves some out. Among about 74,000 clones listed, roughly 84% were seen once. This chain joins TRBV11-1 and TRBJ1-1; D uncertain. This sequence originates from an adult with an advanced solid tumor such as melanoma, head and neck, liver or kidney cancer. The material was CD4+ or CD8+ T cells sorted from blood, obtained in a trial of the OX40 agonist ivuxolimab. The CDR3 DNA is TGTGCCAGCATCGCCGACACCGTGAACACTGAAGCTTTCTTT. The encoded protein is CASIADTVNTEAFF.